This T cell receptor (beta chain) was documented in a study of T cell responses to AZD1222 COVID-19 vaccine. V lost 6 bases to trimming and J lost 8 bases, with 7 bases between them. This CDR3 spans 11 amino acids. Per the germline V gene, CDR1 is MNHEY and CDR2 is SVGAGI. Notes on the study in general: Only five to seven AZD1222 recipients tested seropositive at baseline.

This clone was recorded once. What it binds is not known. TCRdb keeps only in-frame clones here, not all; method: immunoSEQ multiplex PCR. The table includes approximately 100,000 clones, around nine tenths detected once. The chain recombines TRBV6-5 with TRBJ1-4; D uncertain. The receptor was isolated from an adult who received the MenACWY meningococcal vaccine as a control. Sequencing was performed on peripheral blood, taken 28 days after the second dose of the MenACWY control vaccine. CDR3 bases: TGTGCCAGCAGATCAGGCGAAAAACTGTTTTTT. Translating it yields CASRSGEKLFF.